This TCR beta chain was found in a study of early T cells in non-severe SARS-CoV-2 infection (dated by TCRdb to 2020 to 2023). Background on the whole study: Because TCR sequencing relied on bulk RNA taken from unsorted whole blood, pairing of alpha and beta chains was not possible. Study-wide findings and limitations: VDJdb matching was skewed toward anti-spike CD8 responses, so virus-specific expansions were likely underestimated and private and CD4 specificities were missed.

Library prep was done by 5' RACE. Sequencing was carried out with a NextSeq 500. In the TCR library protocol, unique molecular identifiers were attached to individual cDNA molecules to correct for PCR bias and sequencing error. Both TCR alpha and beta chains were sequenced, and tight co-correlation was observed between alpha and beta sequence abundances in each sample. The authors' pipeline ran thus. V gene, J gene and CDR3 annotation of TCR sequences was performed with Decombinator V4. TCRs were defined as expanded if a significant change between any two time points was detected under a Poisson model with p below 0.0001. TCR abundances were normalised to the total number of TCRs sequenced per sample and expressed as counts per million. MAIT TCRs were defined by TRAV1-2 paired with TRAJ12, TRAJ20 or TRAJ33, and iNKT TCRs by TRAV10 paired with TRAJ18. VDJdb, accessed 1 November 2021, was searched for CMV, EBV and SARS-CoV-2 annotated TCRs, with TCRs annotated for multiple antigens excluded. TCRdb reprocessed the public reads (quality trimming at Q25 with fastp, clone calling with MiXCR) and kept in-frame beta chains. Rows with one shared CDR3 protein collapse into an entry with the most common genes and DNA. TCRdb's processing, not the authors', yielded these V and J calls. The sample includes over 60,000 distinct CDR3 sequences, with around a tenth observed a single time. The ten largest account for 5.5% to 7% of the sample.

This clonotype has a count of ten or more. Which antigen it targets is not known. No base quality information exists; no much larger clone differs at one position. Set within a cohort of healthcare workers in London, UK, this nested case-control study involved weekly PCR testing of nasopharyngeal swabs along with blood sampling. Healthcare workers were recruited between 23 and 31 March 2020, during the week of the UK lockdown, and were followed weekly for up to roughly 16 weeks. Between the V and J ends, shortened by 2 bases and 5 bases respectively, the junction contains 12 bases. CDR1 and CDR2 are read off the germline V gene (reference sequence) as DFQATT and SNEGSKA. The CDR3 measures 13 amino acids from cysteine to phenylalanine. Just the 39-base CDR3 DNA is kept, in frame starting at base 1.

The TCR comes from an adult who was a healthcare worker with PCR-confirmed SARS-CoV-2 infection or an uninfected control (not recorded which). The source material was whole blood. The sequence joins TRBV20-1 to TRBJ2-5; the D gene is tentatively TRBD1 or TRBD2, each matching 5 bases. The DNA sequence reads TGCAGTGCTAGACACCGGGACGTTGAGACCCAGTACTTC. Its translation is CSARHRDVETQYF.